This T cell receptor (beta chain) is from a study of cytomegalovirus exposure and HLA in healthy donors (dated by TCRdb to 2015 to 2018). For context, the study as a whole: An earlier analysis of 587 of the donors reported 276 Gb of sequence data and about 120 million unique TCR beta sequences obtained from roughly 180 million T cells. Roughly 290 gigabases of sequencing data and approximately 91 million unique TCR sequences made up an early release that covered some 640 HLA-typed donors. The genetic ancestry cluster associated with self-reported Caucasian donors included around 76% of the approximately 400 genotyped donors. The study aimed to test whether signatures of past pathogen exposure could be identified by cataloging public T cell receptors. The study used immunosequencing to profile the T cell repertoires of approximately 650 subjects and linked those repertoires to cytomegalovirus serostatus. In addition to the first cohort of around 670 subjects, a separate validation cohort of approximately 110 different subjects was used. To predict cytomegalovirus infection status, the study combined high-throughput TCR immunosequencing, statistical association of individual TCRs with disease status, and machine learning. To study patterns of TCR occurrence, a later analysis re-analyzed previously published TCR beta repertoires from just over 650 donors and added high-resolution HLA genotyping. The later analysis used no new phenotypic data to find candidate immune exposures, relying instead on TCR beta sequences and their occurrence across donors. An earlier analysis of 587 of the donors used high-throughput TCR beta sequencing to judge whether each TCR beta V gene segment behaved as functional or pseudogenic. Alongside the repertoire data, information on donor age, sex, ethnicity and CMV serostatus was compiled. A later genetic analysis took genome-wide SNP genotypes for about 65% of the roughly 670 donors and used that subset as a discovery cohort. Every discovery cohort repertoire had been produced on one sequencing platform. HLA typing included class I and class II loci at four-digit resolution. The number of donors typed differed by locus, with about 629-630 for A, B, C, DRB1 and DQB1, more than 500 for DQA1, over 600 for DPA1, and 450 to 480 for DPB1. Roughly 5 DR-DQ haplotypes were treated as single units for association and clustering because of strong linkage in the cohort. Across 300 to 400 genotyped donors of the cohort, an average of approximately 220,000 unique TCR beta nucleotide sequences per donor were sequenced, and 15% to 20% of those sequences were non-productive. Study-level results and caveats: Cytomegalovirus status was reported to be diagnosed by the classifier with high specificity and sensitivity in both the original and validation cohorts. Linkage disequilibrium might explain the correlated functional status among segregating V segments, but an unknown experimental factor could not be ruled out. Because some donors lacked HLA typing at each locus, the association tests relied only on the typed subset. In a later analysis, most CMV-associated TCR beta chains were found to appear HLA-restricted, with HLA associations seemingly driven largely by CMV exposure. In a later analysis, HLA-associated TCR beta chains showed more clonal expansion and lower generation probabilities than non-associated chains that were equally common. Specific HLA alleles were associated with 15,000 to 20,000 TCR beta sequences at a false discovery rate of 0.05 in a later analysis. A further reported finding was that TCR beta sequences accurately predicted the HLA-A and HLA-B alleles for most subjects in the first cohort. A later analysis reported that several top co-occurrence clusters appeared linked to parvovirus B19, influenza, CMV and Epstein-Barr virus. The authors suggested that the approach could potentially be extended to other disease states and immunological phenotypes. Assigning TCR associations to individual alleles was difficult when HLA alleles, especially DR and DQ, strongly co-occurred. A later genetic analysis reported fewer N-insertions in productive TCRs among donors in an Asian-associated ancestry cluster than the roughly 700-donor mean. The only immune exposure information available for the cohort was CMV serostatus. In a later analysis, the rate of TCR association differed among HLA loci, with DRB1 alleles having the most associated TCRs and HLA-C alleles having the fewest. Most TCR sequences were observed very rarely across donors, whereas some public TCRs were present in many individuals. Because counts were too low, about 15 rarely observed V segments, including chromosome 9 orphons, were left out of the earlier analysis of about 500 of the donors. The sequencing pipeline was judged likely to have produced a cluster of highly shared sequence variants as a technical artifact. Broadly in line with IMGT annotations, most TCR beta V segments showed up in productive rearrangements about 87% or about 30% of the time in an earlier analysis of around 600 of the donors. The 87-base-pair reads could not distinguish some IMGT-functional V segments, including TRBV6-2 and TRBV6-3, so those segments were excluded. In the study, about 150 TCR beta chains were listed as associated with cytomegalovirus. A few of the identified cytomegalovirus-associated TCR beta chains were confirmed in vitro to be specific for cytomegalovirus antigens. In a later genetic analysis, a missense DCLRE1C variant was associated with V-gene and J-gene trimming of TCR beta chains, and the association was replicated in an independent cohort. This cohort had only TCR beta chains sequenced, and the lack of alpha or paired-chain data limited which features could be detected. Presence/absence analyses assumed roughly uniform sequencing depth across donors, an assumption that may not hold.

The cohort consisted of hundreds of healthy bone marrow donors. At the time of sampling, every cohort member was nominally healthy, though immune exposures that went unrecorded were likely present. The donor was CMV seronegative and was included in the group of 352 seronegative cohort members. A peripheral blood sample was collected from each donor, and TCR beta sequencing was performed on peripheral blood mononuclear cells. Genomic DNA was extracted from the blood cell samples with the Qiagen DNeasy Blood Extraction Kit. The library was obtained by the immunoSEQ multiplex PCR assay. For the multiplex PCR, a mixture combining 60 forward primers for TCR Vbeta segments and 13 reverse primers for TCR Jbeta segments was used. A multiplex PCR assay on genomic DNA amplified the CDR3 region of rearranged TCR beta genes. On the Illumina HiSeq System, the amplified TCR beta libraries were sequenced as 87-base-pair reads. The original methods were these. In a later analysis, some 80 million unique TCR beta chains were counted across the 666 repertoires, and roughly 9.9 million of these chains were shared by at least two donors. Raw reads were error-corrected and collapsed into unique sequences with a nearest-neighbor algorithm that merged closely related sequences to remove PCR and sequencing errors. V, D and J gene segments were assigned by aligning CDR3 sequences to IMGT reference sequences. For a sequence to be retained, at least a six-nucleotide match to both a V gene segment and a J gene segment was required. Rearrangements were classified as productive when the CDR3 lacked stop codons and remained in frame with V and J, and all other rearrangements were classified as non-productive. Following IMGT convention, CDR3 was defined as the stretch from the second conserved V-encoded cysteine to the conserved J-encoded phenylalanine. Sequences without an unambiguous match to a single V gene segment were excluded from the earlier analysis of a few hundred of the donors. In an earlier analysis of more than 500 of the donors, a V segment was called functional when productive rearrangements were above 56.7%, and segregating when the standard deviation between donors exceeded 5%. A statistical classification framework was built for diagnosing cytomegalovirus status from the catalog of TCR beta chain sequences. In a later analysis, TCR nucleotide sequences were compared against IMGT/GENE-DB human TR gene sequences so that V and J genes could be assigned. The TCRdist pipeline was used in a later analysis to assign CDR3 sequences and most-parsimonious VDJ recombination scenarios. A later analysis defined each TCR beta chain by its CDR3 amino acid sequence plus V-gene family, and excluded reads lacking a unique V-gene family. As a way to deal with suspected cross-contamination and a sequencing artifact, a later analysis dropped approximately 590 nucleotide sequences that were highly shared and had low generation probability. In a later analysis, a clonal expansion index for each public chain was calculated from normalized within-repertoire ranks of inferred template counts. Generation probabilities in a later analysis came from a VDJ recombination model fitted to out-of-frame rearrangements, and those results were checked against IGoR. In a later analysis, hypergeometric tests were used to score TCR-TCR, TCR-HLA and TCR-CMV co-occurrence, with a repertoire-size bias correction applied to TCR pairs. A later analysis estimated false discovery rates by permuting HLA or CMV assignments 20 times. In a later analysis, co-occurring TCRs were grouped using DBSCAN, with TCRdist sequence similarity added in when clustering inside HLA-allele-positive subsets. Co-occurrence clustering excluded repertoires with fewer than 30,000 or more than 120,000 public chains, plus five with anomalous nucleotide sharing. Entries here come from immuneACCESS through TCRdb and include only in-frame sequences with V and J called. Some clones fail to appear in such tables; in the studies checked, an unresolved V gene covers under half of the shortfall, and the cause of the remainder is unknown. V and J calls and clone size are those listed in that table; D and trimming were worked out from the DNA. The sample table contains hundreds of thousands of clones; only one count was recorded for approximately 82% of them. The ten largest account for approximately 0.62% of the sample.

Via the germline V gene (reference sequence), CDR1 is DFQATT and CDR2 SNEGSKA. The CDR3 numbers 11 residues from cysteine through phenylalanine. Kept here is only the CDR3 DNA, which spans 33 bases and is read in frame from base 1. V drops 4 bases and J drops 3 bases, leaving 7 bases in between. On this clone: The antigen this receptor binds is unknown. No base quality values were provided; no much bigger clone lies one nucleotide off.

The TCR sequence derives from a woman in her thirties or forties in good health and CMV-seronegative. Sequencing input: PBMCs. The rearranged segments are TRBV20-1 and TRBJ2-7; no D segment can be confidently identified. The sequenced DNA: TGCAGTGCTACCAGTCGCTACGAGCAGTACTTC. Translated, it gives CSATSRYEQYF.